Listed below are T cell receptor beta chains from one sample, sequenced in a study of blood T cells in healthy people across ages. TCRdb reprocessed the 5' RACE reads with MiXCR, giving one entry per CDR3 protein. This table has around 1.1 million distinct CDR3 sequences, around two fifths appearing once. Input material: blood. The receptor source for this set is a man aged 18 to 30 in good health. Both conserved end residues are part of each CDR3. A D gene is named only where the DNA matches it firmly. Part of the rows lack a size; the others show once, few, many or a class for expanded clones.

>TRBJ2-3|TRBV6-2/TRBV6-3|NA|NA
TGTGCCAGCAGTTACTTGAGGGATTTGTATTTT
CASSYLRDLYF
>TRBJ2-5|TRBV12-3/TRBV12-4|NA|NA
TGTGCCAGCAGTCGCCGGGACGGACAAGAGACCCAGTACTTC
CASSRRDGQETQYF
>TRBJ2-3|TRBV10-3|NA|NA
TGTGCCATCAGTGAGGTGGGCGGGGATACGCAGTATTTT
CAISEVGGDTQYF
>TRBJ2-6|TRBV4-3|NA|NA
TGCGCCAGCAGCCAGGCATTAGACATACAGAGCTCTGGGGCCAACGTCCTGACTTTC
CASSQALDIQSSGANVLTF
>TRBJ2-3|TRBV7-2|NA|NA
TGTGCCAGCAGCGGGCCGGCTAGCGCAACTACAGATACGCAGTATTTT
CASSGPASATTDTQYF
>TRBJ1-6|TRBV7-2|NA|few
TGTGCCAGCAGTTCCCAGGGGAATTCACCCCTCCACTTT
CASSSQGNSPLHF
>TRBJ1-3|TRBV5-1|NA|NA
TGCGCCAGCAGCTTGACTGCAGGACCTTCTGGAAACACCATATATTTT
CASSLTAGPSGNTIYF
>TRBJ1-5|TRBV6-2/TRBV6-3|NA|NA
TGTGCCAGCAATCCTCAGGGGAAGAGTCAGCCCCAGCATTTT
CASNPQGKSQPQHF
>TRBJ1-5|TRBV15|NA|NA
TGTGCCACCAGCAGAGATCTCCAATCGAATAGCAATCAGCCCCAGCATTTT
CATSRDLQSNSNQPQHF
>TRBJ2-3|TRBV4-3|TRBD2|few
TGCGCCAGCAGCCATATCCCGGGACTAGCGGGGGACGGGGCAGATACGCAGTATTTT
CASSHIPGLAGDGADTQYF
>TRBJ2-5|TRBV12-5|TRBD2|NA
TGTGCTAGTGGTTTGGTACTGGGACTAGCAGCGATCCAAGAGACCCAGTACTTC
CASGLVLGLAAIQETQYF
>TRBJ2-3|TRBV4-2|NA|NA
TGTGCCAGCAGCCAAGATCCGTACAGGGGCACAGATACGCAGTATTTT
CASSQDPYRGTDTQYF
>TRBJ2-7|TRBV4-3|TRBD2|NA
TGCGCCAGCAGCCATAAAGCGGGGGGAACCTACGAGCAGTACTTC
CASSHKAGGTYEQYF
>TRBJ2-1|TRBV6-5|TRBD1|NA
TGTGCCGTAGGCCGGACAGGATATTTAAATGAGCAGTTCTTC
CAVGRTGYLNEQFF
>TRBJ2-3|TRBV2|TRBD2|NA
TGTGCCAGCAGCCCCTATTGGCGGGGGTTCACAGATACGCAGTATTTT
CASSPYWRGFTDTQYF
>TRBJ2-1|TRBV24-1|NA|NA
TGTGCCACCAGTGGTAAGGGAGCCTACAATGAGCAGTTCTTC
CATSGKGAYNEQFF
>TRBJ2-5|TRBV7-7|TRBD2|many
TGTGCTAGCAGCTTAGCGGGGAGTACTCAAGAGACCCAGTACTTC
CASSLAGSTQETQYF
>TRBJ2-7|TRBV20-1|TRBD1|few
TGCAGTGCTGCGGACAGGGTCGGAGGCGAGCAGTACTTC
CSAADRVGGEQYF
>TRBJ2-7|TRBV7-9|TRBD1|NA
TGTGCCAGCACCCTCGGGACAGCCTCCTACAATGAGCAGTACTTC
CASTLGTASYNEQYF
>TRBJ2-3|TRBV11-2|TRBD1|NA
TGTGCCAGCAGCTTTAGCGGGACAGGGGAAGATACGCAGTATTTT
CASSFSGTGEDTQYF
>TRBJ2-5|TRBV9|NA|many
TGTGCCAGCAGCGAGGGGATACAAGAGACCCAGTACTTC
CASSEGIQETQYF
>TRBJ2-7|TRBV20-1|TRBD1|NA
TGCAGTGCCTTTCCCCTCGGGGACAGGTATACCTACGAGCAGTACTTC
CSAFPLGDRYTYEQYF
>TRBJ2-1|TRBV20-1|TRBD2|few
TGCAGTGCTAGAGATGGGACTAGCGGCGACAATGAGCAGTTCTTC
CSARDGTSGDNEQFF
>TRBJ1-1|TRBV27|TRBD1|NA
TGTGCCAGCAGAGACAGGGGGTTATTGAACACTGAAGCTTTCTTT
CASRDRGLLNTEAFF
>TRBJ1-1|TRBV25-1|NA|NA
TGTGCCAGCAGATATAAAACAGGGTTTTCGAACACTGAAGCTTTCTTT
CASRYKTGFSNTEAFF
>TRBJ2-2|TRBV7-2|NA|NA
TGTGCCAGCAGCTTATCACGGTCCACCGGGGAGCTGTTTTTT
CASSLSRSTGELFF
>TRBJ1-2|TRBV27|NA|NA
TGTGCCAGCAGTTTAAGTACGGAGGATAACTATGGCTACACCTTC
CASSLSTEDNYGYTF
>TRBJ2-2|TRBV9|NA|few
TGTGCCAGCAGCGTTAGACAAACGAACACCGGGGAGCTGTTTTTT
CASSVRQTNTGELFF
>TRBJ2-3|TRBV27|TRBD2|NA
TGTGCCAGCAGTGCCCTCGTAGCGGGGGGCACAGATACGCAGTATTTT
CASSALVAGGTDTQYF